A single sample gave rise to the 16 T cell receptor beta chains below, sequenced in a study of cytomegalovirus exposure and HLA in healthy donors. Clones were sequenced by immunoSEQ multiplex PCR, and TCRdb holds only the in-frame ones, with some missing. The sample yields 150,000 to 200,000 clones, 84% seen once. The sequencing sample was made of PBMCs. These receptors were obtained from a man aged 18 to 30 in good health and CMV-seropositive.

This chain uses TRBV21-1 with TRBJ2-1; TRBD2 is taken as the D call from the table, unchecked against the DNA. TRBV21-1 has pseudogene status. This CDR3 comprises 14 residues. CDR3 in DNA: TGTGCCAGCAGCAAAGCGTCTAGATTCGATGAGCAGTTCTTC. This sequence encodes CASSKASRFDEQFF.

This sequence joins TRBV6-1 and TRBJ2-2; D is unresolved. Germline assignment: CDR1 MNHNS and CDR2 SASEGT. This CDR3 spans 15 amino acids. V lost 5 bases, J lost 0 bases, and 10 bases lay in between. CDR3 in DNA: TGTGCCAGCAGTCCTGGCTCCGCGAACACCGGGGAGCTGTTTTTT. Its protein is CASSPGSANTGELFF.

This clone has more than one count but fewer than ten. The gene calls are TRBV28 and TRBJ1-2; D unresolved. The CDR3 contains 14 residues. Germline V gene data show CDR1 as MDHEN and CDR2 as SYDVKM. Between the trimmed V and J ends, which lost 6 bases and 4 bases, there was a span of 15 bases. The CDR3: CASRANSLTYGYTF. The CDR3 region has the DNA TGTGCCAGCAGAGCCAACAGTCTAACCTATGGCTACACCTTC.

The gene calls are TRBV5-1 and TRBJ1-1; D is undetermined. The CDR3 loop spans 16 amino acids. Trimming stripped 1 base from V and 0 bases from J, with 13 bases between. Germline V CDR1 and CDR2: SGHRS, YFSETQ. The CDR3 bases are TGCGCCAGCAGCTTGCGATTTCGGGAGGTGAACACTGAAGCTTTCTTT. Translating it yields CASSLRFREVNTEAFF.

The chain employs TRBV5-4 and TRBJ2-7; D unresolved. Germline values: CDR1 SGHNT, CDR2 YYREEE (reference sequence). The CDR3 covers 13 residues. The V gene lost 4 bases and the J gene lost 3 bases, with 11 bases spanning the gap. The CDR3 here is CASSPRGSYEQYF. CDR3 in DNA: TGTGCCAGCAGCCCACGAGGCAGCTACGAGCAGTACTTC. The variable domain in full, with the rest retrieved from reference TRBV5-4 and TRBJ2-7, is ETGVTQSPTHLIKTRGQQVTLRCSSQSGHNTVSWYQQALGQGPQFIFQYYREEENGRGNFPPRFSGLQFPNYSSELNVNALELDDSALYLCASSPRGSYEQYFGPGTRLTVT.

This rearrangement joins TRBV30 to TRBJ2-3; D unresolved. The CDR3 extends over 13 amino acids. Germline V gene sequence: CDR1 GTSNPN, CDR2 SVGIG (reference sequence). V was shortened by 0 bases and J by 8 bases, with 12 bases between the two germline ends. DNA of the CDR3: TGTGCCTGGAGTGTCTCCGCACAGATTACGCAGTATTTT. It translates to CAWSVSAQITQYF. The full variable domain, completed using reference TRBV30 and TRBJ2-3, is SQTIHQWPATLVQPVGSPLSLECTVEGTSNPNLYWYRQAAGRGLQLLFYSVGIGQISSEVPQNLSASRPQDRQFILSSKKLLLSDSGFYLCAWSVSAQITQYFGPGTRLTVL.

This chain links TRBV27 with TRBJ1-2, with D tentatively TRBD1 (5 bases). CDR3 size: 13 residues. Germline values: CDR1 MNHEY, CDR2 SMNVEV (reference sequence). V was trimmed by 0 bases and J by 6 bases, leaving 8 bases between them. DNA of the CDR3: TGTGCCAGCAGTTTATCCCCCAGGGATGGCTACACCTTC. Protein: CASSLSPRDGYTF.

The rearrangement links TRBV11-3 to TRBJ2-5, with 10 bases lining up with TRBD1. Germline-derived CDR1 and CDR2 are SGHNT and YENEEA. V shed 5 bases, J shed 5 bases, and the junction held 5 bases outside the gene matches. This CDR3 comprises 14 residues. The CDR3 DNA reads TGTGCCAGCAGCCCCAGACAGGGGGCTGAGACCCAGTACTTC. Translation gives CASSPRQGAETQYF. Full variable domain (outside the CDR3, taken from reference TRBV11-3 and TRBJ2-5): EAGVVQSPRYKIIEKKQPVAFWCNPISGHNTLYWYLQNLGQGPELLIRYENEEAVDDSQLPKDRFSAERLKGVDSTLKIQPAELGDSAVYLCASSPRQGAETQYFGPGTRLLVL.

The chain joins TRBV12-5 to TRBJ1-2, with 8 positions matching TRBD1. CDR1 and CDR2 from the germline V gene are LGHNT and FRNRAP. Trimming at V came to 6 bases and at J to 6 bases, leaving 15 bases not matched to a gene. The CDR3 contains 16 residues. The CDR3 DNA sequence: TGTGCTAGTGGGGCCAGGGGGCCTCAATTAACGAATGGCTACACCTTC. Protein sequence: CASGARGPQLTNGYTF.

This rearrangement joins TRBV30 to TRBJ1-2; no firm D call. This CDR3 has 12 residues. Between the trimmed V and J ends, which lost 0 bases and 9 bases, there was a span of 11 bases. Germline V gene data show CDR1 as GTSNPN and CDR2 as SVGIG (reference sequence). The CDR3 DNA is TGTGCCTGGAGTGTACTGGGCGAAAGCTACACCTTC. Translated: CAWSVLGESYTF. Variable domain in full (rest from reference TRBV30 and TRBJ1-2): SQTIHQWPATLVQPVGSPLSLECTVEGTSNPNLYWYRQAAGRGLQLLFYSVGIGQISSEVPQNLSASRPQDRQFILSSKKLLLSDSGFYLCAWSVLGESYTFGSGTRLTVV.

The V gene is TRBV27, the J gene TRBJ1-2, with D perhaps TRBD1 (5 bases). The V gene's germline CDR1 is MNHEY and CDR2 SMNVEV (reference sequence). With 5 bases removed from V and 6 bases from J, the gap between germline ends came to 19 bases. The CDR3 extends over 15 amino acids. The CDR3 sequence: CASSRTPRGVDGYTF. DNA of the CDR3: TGTGCCAGCAGTCGAACCCCGCGGGGGGTGGATGGCTACACCTTC.

There are many counts of this clone. This chain connects TRBV14 to TRBJ2-2; 9 bases line up with TRBD1. The V gene end was trimmed by 3 bases and the J gene end by 4 bases; junction bases not matched to a gene: 9. The CDR3 covers 17 residues. Germline assignment: CDR1 SGHDN and CDR2 FVKESK. CDR3 DNA sequence: TGTGCCAGCAGCCAGATAACAGGGGGCGAACTCACCGGGGAGCTGTTTTTT. Protein sequence: CASSQITGGELTGELFF.

The chain has TRBV30 and TRBJ2-2, with D possibly TRBD2 on 6 matching bases. Germline loops: CDR1 GTSNPN, CDR2 SVGIG (reference sequence). Between the trimmed V and J ends, which lost 0 bases and 0 bases, there was a span of 11 bases. This CDR3 has 16 amino acids. The CDR3 bases are TGTGCCTGGAGTGTCTGGAGCGGGCCGAACACCGGGGAGCTGTTTTTT. It codes for CAWSVWSGPNTGELFF.

The rearrangement links TRBV6-1 to TRBJ1-1, with D perhaps matching TRBD1 (6 bases). The CDR3 consists of 14 residues. CDR1 and CDR2 from the germline V gene are MNHNS and SASEGT. Trimming cost V 6 bases and J 4 bases, with 15 bases left between them. The CDR3 here is CASSPLDSGTEAFF. The DNA of the CDR3 is TGTGCCAGCAGCCCCTTGGACAGTGGCACTGAAGCTTTCTTT.

The chain employs TRBV28 and TRBJ1-2; TRBD1 is a possible D gene (6 bases). The V end was cut by 6 bases, the J end by 1 base, with 18 bases between. The CDR3 runs to 16 residues. CDR1 is MDHEN and CDR2 is SYDVKM in the germline V gene. CDR3 DNA sequence: TGTGCCAGCAGGTCCAGGGGTCCTGACTTTAACTATGGCTACACCTTC. This encodes CASRSRGPDFNYGYTF.

The J gene is TRBJ2-6, the V gene TRBV28, with D possibly matching TRBD2 (5 bases). Germline CDR1 is MDHEN and CDR2 is SYDVKM. There are 18 residues in the CDR3. Deletions cut 5 bases from V and 0 bases from J, with 17 bases between. In DNA, the CDR3 is TGTGCCAGCAGTATTCCCTTGCACACTAGCTCTGGGGCCAACGTCCTGACTTTC. Translation: CASSIPLHTSSGANVLTF.